Shown below are 4 T cell receptor beta chains from a single sample sequenced in a study of regulatory T cells in long-lasting Graves disease. Both iRepertoire HTBI primers and Arm-PCR of CDR3 regions were used to build the TCR beta libraries. Using its own MiXCR run on the multiplex PCR reads, TCRdb lists one record per CDR3 protein. The sample lists around 400,000 distinct CDR3 sequences, about a quarter occurring once. Time point of the sample: persistent/refractory GD, antithyroid drugs over 5 years with positive TRAb. RNA isolated from PBMCs was used to make the TCR library. The starting material was peripheral blood mononuclear cells (PBMCs), obtained when the disease was refractory, from a patient treated with antithyroid drugs. Receptors were obtained from a female donor with Graves disease.

This chain links TRBV10-3 with TRBJ2-5; D remains unclear. From germline, CDR1 is ENHRY and CDR2 SYGVKD. This CDR3 is built from 16 residues. With 2 bases removed from V and 7 bases from J, the gap between germline ends came to 20 bases. The CDR3 nucleotides read TGTGCCATCAGTGAGACCTGGAGTAGGGCTTTAGGGACCCAGTACTTC. Amino acids: CAISETWSRALGTQYF.

There are many counts of this clonotype. The chain couples TRBV6-2 or TRBV6-3 to TRBJ1-1; D remains unclear. CDR3 length: 15 residues. The germline V and J ends were trimmed by 5 bases and 0 bases, with 13 bases remaining between them. The germline V gene has CDR1 MNHEY and CDR2 SVGEGT. The CDR3 loop is CASSTRTSMNTEAFF. CDR3 sequence (DNA): TGTGCCAGCAGTACCCGGACCTCAATGAACACTGAAGCTTTCTTT.

At least ten counts were recorded for this clonotype. The chain couples TRBV18 to TRBJ1-1; possible D gene TRBD1, 6 bases. This CDR3 has 13 residues. The V gene's germline CDR1 is KGHSH and CDR2 LQKENI. V shed 1 base and J shed 4 bases, with 7 bases lying between them. The CDR3 spells CASSPQQGTEAFF. The CDR3 coding sequence is TGTGCCAGCTCACCACAACAGGGCACTGAAGCTTTCTTT. Looking up the rest from reference TRBV18 and TRBJ1-1 gives the full variable domain: NAGVMQNPRHLVRRRGQEARLRCSPMKGHSHVYWYRQLPEEGLKFMVYLQKENIIDESGMPKERFSAEFPKEGPSILRIQQVVRGDSAAYFCASSPQQGTEAFFGQGTRLTVV.

The chain carries TRBV25-1 and TRBJ1-2; no definite D call. Trimming removed 1 base at V and 5 bases at J, with 5 bases between. This CDR3 has 12 amino acids. The germline gives CDR1 MGHDK, CDR2 SYGVNS. The CDR3 sequence: CASSESFYGYTF. The CDR3 bases are TGTGCCAGCAGTGAATCGTTTTATGGCTACACCTTC.